These 14 T cell receptor beta chains share one sample of origin, sequenced in a study of patients and donors after allogeneic stem cell transplantation. In TCRdb, the RT-PCR reads were re-called with MiXCR into one record per CDR3 protein. The sample has some 2,300 distinct CDR3 sequences, under 9% seen once; the top ten hold 25% to 35%. The sample comprised blood, either unsorted or a sorted T cell fraction (not recorded which). The receptor set was obtained from a human donor who was either an allogeneic HSCT recipient or a stem cell or donor lymphocyte infusion donor (not recorded which). It is not recorded whose cells these are; they may come from a transplant donor.

By sample fraction, this clonotype is medium-sized. This rearrangement joins TRBV5-3 to TRBJ2-5, with 14 nucleotides matching TRBD2. TRBV5-3 is reported as an ORF; its role is uncertain. CDR3 size: 16 residues. With 4 bases clipped from V and 2 bases from J, the junction kept 4 bases outside the gene matches. Written as DNA, the CDR3 is TGTGCCAGAAGCGTCCGACTAGCGGGAGGGCAAGAGACCCAGTACTTC. It encodes CARSVRLAGGQETQYF.

By sample fraction, this clonotype is medium-sized. The CDR3 protein is CASRQGRNTEAFF. As DNA, the CDR3 is TGTGCCAGCAGACAGGGGCGGAACACTGAAGCTTTCTTT. J is TRBJ1-1 and V is TRBV6-5; TRBD1 aligns across 7 bases. Germline-derived CDR1 and CDR2 are MNHEY and SVGAGI. V trimming: 6 bases; J trimming: 1 base; junction bases outside the gene matches: 2. The CDR3 contains 13 residues.

This clonotype turned up a few times. The rearrangement joins TRBV27 to TRBJ1-5, with D uncertain. The length of the CDR3 is 16 residues. The V end lost 5 bases, the J end lost 3 bases, and 17 bases lay between the germline ends. Germline CDR1 is MNHEY and CDR2 is SMNVEV (reference sequence). The CDR3 protein is CASSPKGLVPNQPQHF. CDR3 nucleotide sequence: TGTGCCAGCAGTCCAAAAGGTCTCGTTCCCAATCAGCCCCAGCATTTT.

This clonotype was seen a handful of times. This chain joins TRBV5-5 and TRBJ2-3; D is ambiguous. The germline V and J ends were trimmed by 5 bases and 1 base, with 17 bases remaining between them. This CDR3 is built from 16 residues. Germline V gene sequence: CDR1 SGHKS, CDR2 YYEKEE (reference sequence). The DNA for the CDR3 is TGTGCCAGCAGAATTGACGTCCCTCTTGGCACAGATACGCAGTATTTT. Encoded protein: CASRIDVPLGTDTQYF. Together with reference TRBV5-5 and TRBJ2-3, the CDR3 gives the full variable domain: DAGVTQSPTHLIKTRGQQVTLRCSPISGHKSVSWYQQVLGQGPQFIFQYYEKEERGRGNFPDRFSARQFPNYSSELNVNALLLGDSALYLCASRIDVPLGTDTQYFGPGTRLTVL.

By proportion, this clonotype is medium-sized. The CDR3 reads CSAPPGTSGYEQYF. The CDR3 DNA sequence: TGCAGTGCACCACCCGGGACTAGCGGGTACGAGCAGTACTTC. This chain joins TRBV20-1 and TRBJ2-7; 12 bases line up with TRBD2. V lost 6 bases and J lost 4; bases outside the gene matches: 7. The CDR3 sequence is 14 residues long. Germline assignment: CDR1 DFQATT and CDR2 SNEGSKA (reference sequence).

Judged by abundance, this clonotype is medium-sized. The chain joins TRBV29-1 to TRBJ1-2; 7 bases are a match to TRBD1. V was clipped by 7 bases and J by 4 bases; unmatched bases: 6. There are 12 residues in the CDR3. Germline CDR1 SQVTM, CDR2 ANQGSEA. The CDR3 loop reads CSGGTAGYGYTF. CDR3 bases: TGCAGCGGAGGGACAGCGGGCTATGGCTACACCTTC.

By sample fraction, this clonotype is medium-sized. CDR3 in DNA: TGTGCCAGCAGCCCGGGACTAGGCCCCGCAGATACGCAGTATTTT. It translates to CASSPGLGPADTQYF. The V gene is TRBV7-6, the J gene TRBJ2-3, with 8 positions matching TRBD2. This CDR3 has 15 amino acids. V lost 5 bases, J lost 4 bases, and 8 bases stayed unmatched. Germline V gene lookup returns CDR1 SGHVS and CDR2 FNYEAQ.

The J gene is TRBJ1-2, the V gene TRBV20-1; 9 bases are a match to TRBD1. Germline loops: CDR1 DFQATT, CDR2 SNEGSKA (reference sequence). V was pared by 1 base and J by 4 bases, with 4 bases of the junction left unmatched. This CDR3 spans 14 amino acids. The CDR3 region is CSARAGTGTYGYTF. CDR3 in DNA: TGCAGTGCTAGAGCTGGGACAGGGACCTATGGCTACACCTTC.

Concerning this clonotype itself: Being one base from a much bigger clone, this may be a read error. This sequence joins TRBV20-1 and TRBJ2-1; 9 nucleotides line up with TRBD1. The CDR3 spans 15 residues. In germline, CDR1 is DFQATT, CDR2 SNEGSKA (reference sequence). The CDR3 here is CSARDSDRGLNEQIF. The CDR3 nucleotides are TGCAGTGCTAGGGACTCGGACAGGGGCCTCAATGAGCAGATCTTC.

In its sample, this clonotype ranks as medium-sized. The chain employs TRBV30 and TRBJ1-1, with TRBD1 as a possible D gene (5 bases). Trimming left V 4 bases short and J 4 bases short, with 16 bases between. CDR3 length: 14 residues. The germline V gene encodes CDR1 GTSNPN and CDR2 SVGIG (reference sequence). Here the CDR3 reads CAWTFSGLSTEAFF. CDR3 bases: TGTGCCTGGACCTTCTCAGGGCTCAGCACTGAAGCTTTCTTT. Based on the CDR3 plus reference TRBV30 and TRBJ1-1, the full variable domain is SQTIHQWPATLVQPVGSPLSLECTVEGTSNPNLYWYRQAAGRGLQLLFYSVGIGQISSEVPQNLSASRPQDRQFILSSKKLLLSDSGFYLCAWTFSGLSTEAFFGQGTRLTVV.

This clonotype was detected only a few times. This chain joins TRBV12-3 or TRBV12-4 and TRBJ2-7; D is possibly TRBD1 or TRBD2 (5 bases each). V was clipped by 6 bases and J by 3 bases, with 12 bases between them. The CDR3 sequence is 13 residues long. The CDR3 here is CASRTPGGYEQYF. DNA of the CDR3: TGTGCCAGCAGAACTCCTGGGGGCTACGAGCAGTACTTC.

The rearrangement joins TRBV10-2 to TRBJ1-2, with D possibly TRBD1 on 6 matching bases. CDR1 is WSHSY and CDR2 is SAAADI in the germline V gene. CDR3 length: 14 amino acids. The ends were cut back, 8 bases at V and 2 bases at J, with 15 bases in the middle. CDR3 DNA: TGCGCCAGCCGAAACCTAAGGGGGAACTATGGCTACACCTTC. Translation: CASRNLRGNYGYTF.

This clonotype is labeled medium-sized. The V gene is TRBV11-3, the J gene TRBJ2-1; weak D call: TRBD2 (5 bases). Trimming took off 4 bases at V and 10 bases at J, with 14 bases between the two ends. From germline, CDR1 is SGHNT and CDR2 YENEEA. The CDR3 contains 13 residues. As DNA, the CDR3 is TGTGCCAGCAGCTACCCCTTGCGGGTCGAGCAGTTCTTC. Its protein is CASSYPLRVEQFF.

Within the sample, this clonotype is medium-sized. The rearrangement joins TRBV7-6 to TRBJ2-1; 8 bases are shared with TRBD2. With V trimmed by 2 bases and J by 6 bases, 9 bases remained unmatched. The CDR3 runs 16 residues. Germline values: CDR1 SGHVS, CDR2 FNYEAQ. CDR3 in DNA: TGTGCCAGCAGCTTACGTAAACGGGAGGGTCGCAATGAGCAGTTCTTC. Translation gives CASSLRKREGRNEQFF.